This TCR beta chain was sequenced for a study of T-cell memory formation after mild COVID-19. Overall study findings and caveats: Clones that contracted from day 15 to 85 had balanced CD4/CD8; later expanders were CD4+ biased.

The V end was cut by 5 bases, the J end by 1 base, with 12 bases between. In germline, CDR1 is SGHRS, CDR2 YFSETQ. The CDR3 is 14 residues long. TCRdb passed the 5' RACE reads through MiXCR, listing each CDR3 protein once. Of approximately 400,000 distinct CDR3 sequences in the sample, 20% to 25% were seen once. A word on this clonotype: As yet, its antigen is unknown.

The clonotype was recovered from an adult woman who had mild COVID-19 (a few samples of this study predate the infection). Cell type and time point are not known. The sample consisted of PBMCs or a T cell subset sorted from them (not recorded which). This chain links TRBV5-1 with TRBJ1-1; D call uncertain. CDR3: CASRLTPTNTEAFF. CDR3 DNA: TGCGCCAGCAGGCTGACCCCAACGAACACTGAAGCTTTCTTT.